This TCR beta chain was sequenced for a study of OX40 agonist ivuxolimab in advanced cancers. Whole-study findings and limits: Researchers report that CD8+ T cells had, on average, more expanded clones than CD4+.

Of note for this clone: Its specificity is not known.

Trimming cost V 5 bases and J 2 bases, with 13 bases left between them. The CDR3 is 15 residues long. Germline V gene lookup returns CDR1 MDHEN and CDR2 SYDVKM. Sequencing used immunoSEQ multiplex PCR; TCRdb keeps in-frame clones, though not all of them. The sample holds around 56,000 clones; approximately 86% are singletons and the top ten take around 0.99%. Sequenced here: CD4+ or CD8+ T cells sorted from blood, sampled in a trial of the OX40 agonist ivuxolimab. The genes are TRBV28 and TRBJ1-5; maybe TRBD1 (5 bases). The source of this sequence is an adult with an advanced solid tumor such as melanoma, head and neck, liver or kidney cancer. CDR3 region: CASSPIQGGNQPQHF. In DNA, the CDR3 is TGTGCCAGCAGTCCGATTCAGGGAGGCAATCAGCCCCAGCATTTT.